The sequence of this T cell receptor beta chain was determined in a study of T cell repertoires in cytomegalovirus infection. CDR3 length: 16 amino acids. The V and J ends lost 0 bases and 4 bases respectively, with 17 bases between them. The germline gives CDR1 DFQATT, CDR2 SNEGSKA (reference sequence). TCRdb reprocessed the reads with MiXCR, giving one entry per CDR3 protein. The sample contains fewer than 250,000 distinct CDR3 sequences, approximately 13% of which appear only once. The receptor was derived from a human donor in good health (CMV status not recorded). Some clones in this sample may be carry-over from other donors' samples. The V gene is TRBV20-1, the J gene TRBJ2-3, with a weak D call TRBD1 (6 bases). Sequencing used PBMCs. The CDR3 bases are TGCAGTGCTAGAGATCCCTGGGGGCGAGAGGCAGATACGCAGTATTTT. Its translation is CSARDPWGREADTQYF.